The 18 T cell receptor beta chains presented below share a single source sample, sequenced in a study of cytomegalovirus exposure and HLA in healthy donors. Vbeta (60) and Jbeta (13) primers were used in the PCR. The protocol was immunoSEQ multiplex PCR, while the TCRdb copy is restricted to in-frame clones and leaves out a portion. This table has some 150,000 clones, about three quarters appearing once. Specimen: PBMCs. All receptors come from a man in his fifties or sixties in good health and CMV-seropositive.

The chain uses TRBV7-9 and TRBJ2-2; TRBD1 matches at 9 bases. V gave up 5 bases and J gave up 7 bases; unmatched junction bases: 11. Germline CDR1 and CDR2: SEHNR and FQNEAQ (reference sequence). The CDR3 covers 16 residues. The CDR3 reads CASSPVQGAHGGELFF. For the CDR3, the DNA is TGTGCCAGCAGCCCCGTACAGGGGGCGCATGGCGGGGAGCTGTTTTTT.

The V and J genes are TRBV29-1 and TRBJ2-3, with 7 bases matching TRBD1. Unmatched junction bases numbered 5, after V lost 6 bases and J lost 2 bases. The germline CDR1 and CDR2 sequences are SQVTM and ANQGSEA. The CDR3 runs to 13 residues. The CDR3 region is CSVKGQYTDTQYF. The CDR3 DNA reads TGCAGCGTCAAGGGACAGTACACAGATACGCAGTATTTT.

This chain uses TRBV7-6 with TRBJ2-1; 7 nucleotides align to TRBD2. Germline-derived CDR1 and CDR2 are SGHVS and FNYEAQ. The CDR3 loop spans 14 amino acids. The ends lost 5 bases at V and 9 bases at J; junction bases unmatched: 10. CDR3 protein: CASSRGSSGGEQFF. DNA for the CDR3: TGTGCCAGCAGCCGCGGGTCTAGCGGAGGTGAGCAGTTCTTC.

The rearrangement joins TRBV11-2 to TRBJ1-2, with unresolved D. This CDR3 region has 15 residues. V shed 1 base and J shed 8 bases, with 17 bases lying between them. Germline V CDR1 and CDR2: SGHAT, FQNNGV. Here the CDR3 DNA reads TGTGCCAGCAGCTTAGTGGACTCGAGAAATCAGGGCTACACCTTC. Protein sequence: CASSLVDSRNQGYTF.

The chain combines TRBV29-1 with TRBJ2-7, with D possibly being TRBD2 (6 bases). Trimming took off 1 base at V and 2 bases at J, with 12 bases between the two ends. Germline V gives CDR1 SQVTM, CDR2 ANQGSEA. CDR3 length equals 14 residues. The CDR3 nucleotides read TGCAGCGTTGAAGTGCCCGGGGGAACCTACGAGCAGTACTTC. Its translation is CSVEVPGGTYEQYF.

This chain joins TRBV11-3 and TRBJ2-1; the match to TRBD1 covers 9 bases. The V gene end was trimmed by 1 base and the J gene end by 2 bases; junction bases not matched to a gene: 0. The CDR3 sequence is 15 residues long. Germline CDR1 SGHNT, CDR2 YENEEA. CDR3 protein: CASSLGTGAYNEQFF. The CDR3 DNA is TGTGCCAGCAGCTTAGGGACAGGGGCCTACAATGAGCAGTTCTTC. The variable domain in full, with the rest retrieved from reference TRBV11-3 and TRBJ2-1, is EAGVVQSPRYKIIEKKQPVAFWCNPISGHNTLYWYLQNLGQGPELLIRYENEEAVDDSQLPKDRFSAERLKGVDSTLKIQPAELGDSAVYLCASSLGTGAYNEQFFGPGTRLTVL.

This chain uses TRBV7-2 with TRBJ2-7; a weak D match, TRBD1 (6 bases). The CDR3 loop spans 13 amino acids. Germline CDR1 SGHTA, CDR2 FQGNSA. The V and J ends lost 4 bases and 7 bases respectively, with 14 bases between them. The CDR3 here is CASSSLRGIEQYF. The CDR3 DNA is TGTGCCAGCAGCTCCCTCAGGGGTATTGAGCAGTACTTC. Combining the CDR3 with reference TRBV7-2 and TRBJ2-7 gives the whole variable domain GAGVSQSPSNKVTEKGKDVELRCDPISGHTALYWYRQSLGQGLEFLIYFQGNSAPDKSGLPSDRFSAERTGGSVSTLTIQRTQQEDSAVYLCASSSLRGIEQYFGPGTRLTVT.

This rearrangement joins TRBV15 to TRBJ1-1, with TRBD1 matching over 9 bases. The CDR3 sequence is 15 residues long. V shed 3 bases, J shed 5 bases, and the junction held 7 bases outside the gene matches. Germline V gene data show CDR1 as LNHNV and CDR2 as YYDKDF (reference sequence). CDR3 sequence reads: CATSSRTGAGTEAFF. Here the CDR3 DNA reads TGTGCCACCAGCAGCCGGACAGGGGCGGGAACTGAAGCTTTCTTT.

This clone appeared a few times. This chain connects TRBV2 to TRBJ1-5, with D unclear. V was trimmed by 0 bases and J by 4 bases, leaving 7 bases between them. In germline, CDR1 is SNHLY, CDR2 FYNNEI. CDR3 length: 14 residues. CDR3 sequence: CASSEAAYNQPQHF. The CDR3 DNA follows: TGTGCCAGCAGTGAAGCAGCTTATAATCAGCCCCAGCATTTT.

The rearrangement links TRBV6-5 to TRBJ1-2, with 8 nucleotides matching TRBD1. Trimming cost V 11 bases and J 7 bases; bases outside gene matches: 12. Germline assignment: CDR1 MNHEY and CDR2 SVGAGI. CDR3 size: 13 residues. For the CDR3, the DNA is TGTGCCTCCCGCGCGGGACAGGCGGCTGGCTACACCTTC. Protein product: CASRAGQAAGYTF.

V and J are TRBV2 and TRBJ1-3; D gene unclear. The ends were cut back, 3 bases at V and 0 bases at J, with 6 bases in the middle. The CDR3 extends over 14 amino acids. Per the germline V gene, CDR1 is SNHLY and CDR2 is FYNNEI. Written as DNA, the CDR3 is TGTGCCAGCAGTGAGACAAGCTCTGGAAACACCATATATTTT. This sequence encodes CASSETSSGNTIYF.

This chain links TRBV18 with TRBJ1-1; D uncertain. V gave up 3 bases and J gave up 4 bases, with 21 bases separating them. The CDR3 has 17 residues. CDR1 is KGHSH, CDR2 LQKENI, per germline. Here the CDR3 reads CASSPSPSGRGSTEAFF. CDR3 nucleotides: TGTGCCAGCTCACCTTCCCCCTCAGGCCGAGGGAGCACTGAAGCTTTCTTT. The full variable domain, rest sourced from reference TRBV18 and TRBJ1-1, is NAGVMQNPRHLVRRRGQEARLRCSPMKGHSHVYWYRQLPEEGLKFMVYLQKENIIDESGMPKERFSAEFPKEGPSILRIQQVVRGDSAAYFCASSPSPSGRGSTEAFFGQGTRLTVV.

The chain has TRBV6-4 and TRBJ2-2; 9 bases are shared with TRBD1. Germline V gene sequence: CDR1 MRHNA, CDR2 SNTAGT. V was clipped by 6 bases and J by 3 bases; unmatched bases: 2. The CDR3 contains 14 residues. In DNA form, the CDR3 reads TGTGCCAGCAGGGGGGACAGGGACACCGGGGAGCTGTTTTTT. The encoded protein is CASRGDRDTGELFF.

The rearrangement joins TRBV19 to TRBJ1-5; D is possibly TRBD1 (5 bases). The germline gives CDR1 LNHDA, CDR2 SQIVND (reference sequence). This CDR3 contains 18 residues. Trimming shortened V by 6 bases and J by 0 bases, and 21 bases separated the two germline ends. CDR3 amino acids: CASRSGHMSYDSNQPQHF. Written as DNA, the CDR3 is TGTGCCAGTAGGTCTGGACATATGTCATATGATAGCAATCAGCCCCAGCATTTT.

J is TRBJ1-6 and V is TRBV18; TRBD1 aligns across 9 bases. Germline lookup yields CDR1 KGHSH and CDR2 LQKENI. This CDR3 contains 14 residues. V lost 6 bases to trimming and J lost 5 bases; unmatched junction nucleotides: 2. In DNA form, the CDR3 reads TGTGCCAGCTCCCGGGACAGGGATAATTCACCCCTCCACTTT. As protein: CASSRDRDNSPLHF.

This chain uses TRBV29-1 with TRBJ2-3; D perhaps matches TRBD2 (5 bases). The ends were cut back, 6 bases at V and 8 bases at J, with 15 bases in the middle. Looked up from germline, CDR1 is SQVTM and CDR2 is ANQGSEA. CDR3 length: 12 residues. CDR3 in DNA: TGCAGCGTCCTCGGCCCTCGGGGTACGCAGTATTTT. It specifies CSVLGPRGTQYF.

CDR3 nucleotide sequence: TGCGCCAGCAGCTATACTAGCGGGAGGGCCTACGAGCAGTACTTC. As protein: CASSYTSGRAYEQYF. The chain has TRBV4-1 and TRBJ2-7; TRBD2 agrees at 13 bases. Germline loops: CDR1 MGHRA, CDR2 YSYEKL. CDR3 length: 15 amino acids. Unmatched junction bases numbered 3, after V lost 5 bases and J lost 2 bases.

The chain joins TRBV5-4 to TRBJ2-7; 7 bases are a match to TRBD2. This CDR3 has 15 amino acids. Germline V gives CDR1 SGHNT, CDR2 YYREEE (reference sequence). V lost 4 bases and J lost 2; bases outside the gene matches: 9. DNA of the CDR3: TGTGCCAGCAGCCTGAGCGGGGAGCGGGCCTACGAGCAGTACTTC. Translated, it gives CASSLSGERAYEQYF.